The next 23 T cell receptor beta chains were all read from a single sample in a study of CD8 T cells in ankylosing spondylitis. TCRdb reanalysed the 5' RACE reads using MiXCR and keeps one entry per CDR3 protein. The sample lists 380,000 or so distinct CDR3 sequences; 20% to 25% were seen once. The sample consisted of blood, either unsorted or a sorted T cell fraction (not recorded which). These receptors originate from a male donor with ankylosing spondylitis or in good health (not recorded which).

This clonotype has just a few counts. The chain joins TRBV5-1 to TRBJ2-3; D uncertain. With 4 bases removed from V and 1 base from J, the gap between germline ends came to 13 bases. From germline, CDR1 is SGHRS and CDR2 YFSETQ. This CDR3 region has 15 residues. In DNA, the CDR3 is TGCGCCAGCAGCCTGATGGGATACGGCACAGATACGCAGTATTTT. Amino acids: CASSLMGYGTDTQYF.

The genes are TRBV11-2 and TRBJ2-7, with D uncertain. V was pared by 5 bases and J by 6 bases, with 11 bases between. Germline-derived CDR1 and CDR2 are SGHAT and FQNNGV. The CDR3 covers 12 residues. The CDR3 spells CASSLRGVEQYF. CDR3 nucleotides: TGTGCCAGCAGCCTTAGAGGCGTCGAGCAGTACTTC.

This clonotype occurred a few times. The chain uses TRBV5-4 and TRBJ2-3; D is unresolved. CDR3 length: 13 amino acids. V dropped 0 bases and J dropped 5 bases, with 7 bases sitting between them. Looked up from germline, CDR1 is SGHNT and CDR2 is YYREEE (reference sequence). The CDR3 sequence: CASSLAPEDTQYF. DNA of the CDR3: TGTGCCAGCAGCTTGGCGCCCGAAGATACGCAGTATTTT.

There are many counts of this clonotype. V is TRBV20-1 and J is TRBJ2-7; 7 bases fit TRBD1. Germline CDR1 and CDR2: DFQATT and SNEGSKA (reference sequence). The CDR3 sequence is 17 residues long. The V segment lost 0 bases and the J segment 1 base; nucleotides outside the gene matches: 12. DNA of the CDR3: TGCAGTGCTAGAGAGGCCCCGGACACAGGGGAATCCTACGAGCAGTACTTC. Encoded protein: CSAREAPDTGESYEQYF.

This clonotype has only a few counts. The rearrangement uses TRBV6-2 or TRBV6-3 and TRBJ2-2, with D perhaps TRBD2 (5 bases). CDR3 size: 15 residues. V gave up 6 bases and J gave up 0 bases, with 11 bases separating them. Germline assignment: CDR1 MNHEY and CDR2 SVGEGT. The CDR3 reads CASRIGLTNTGELFF. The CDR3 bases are TGTGCCAGCAGGATCGGACTGACGAACACCGGGGAGCTGTTTTTT.

CDR3 coding DNA: TGCAGCGTCCAGCCGGACAGGGGGGATACCTACAATGAGCAGTTCTTC. It translates to CSVQPDRGDTYNEQFF. The V gene is TRBV29-1, the J gene TRBJ2-1; 10 bases align to TRBD1. The CDR3 runs to 16 residues. J lost 2 bases, V lost 6 bases, and 10 bases had no gene match. Germline CDR1 SQVTM, CDR2 ANQGSEA.

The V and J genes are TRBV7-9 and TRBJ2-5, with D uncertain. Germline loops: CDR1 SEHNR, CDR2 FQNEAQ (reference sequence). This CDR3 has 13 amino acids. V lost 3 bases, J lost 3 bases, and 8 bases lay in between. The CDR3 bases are TGTGCCAGCAGCTTTGTTCCCGAAGAGACCCAGTACTTC. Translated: CASSFVPEETQYF.

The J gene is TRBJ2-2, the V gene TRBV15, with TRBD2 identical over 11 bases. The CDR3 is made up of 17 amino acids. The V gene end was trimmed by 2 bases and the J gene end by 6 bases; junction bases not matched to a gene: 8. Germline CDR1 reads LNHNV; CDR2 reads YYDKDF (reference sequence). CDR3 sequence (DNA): TGTGCCACCAGCAGACACCTAGCGGGGGGTTTCTCCGGGGAGCTGTTTTTT. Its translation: CATSRHLAGGFSGELFF.

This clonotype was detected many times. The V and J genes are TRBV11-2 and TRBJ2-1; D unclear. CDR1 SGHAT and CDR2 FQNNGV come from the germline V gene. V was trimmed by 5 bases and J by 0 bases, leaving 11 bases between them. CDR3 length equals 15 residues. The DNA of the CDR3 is TGTGCCAGCAGCCCCGTTCTTAGCTCCTACAATGAGCAGTTCTTC. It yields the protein CASSPVLSSYNEQFF.

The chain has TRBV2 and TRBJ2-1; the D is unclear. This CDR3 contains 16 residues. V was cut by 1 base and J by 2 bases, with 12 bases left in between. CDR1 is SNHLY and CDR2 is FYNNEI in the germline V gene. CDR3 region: CASSEVPNPPYNEQFF. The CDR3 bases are TGTGCCAGCAGTGAAGTGCCCAATCCCCCCTACAATGAGCAGTTCTTC.

The CDR3 loop reads CASSLGGGGADSYEQYF. The CDR3, as DNA: TGTGCCAGCAGTTTAGGTGGAGGGGGCGCAGACTCCTACGAGCAGTACTTC. V gene TRBV12-3 or TRBV12-4 combines with J gene TRBJ2-7; a weak D match, TRBD1 (7 bases). V lost 1 base, J lost 0 bases, and 16 bases lay in between. This CDR3 spans 17 amino acids.

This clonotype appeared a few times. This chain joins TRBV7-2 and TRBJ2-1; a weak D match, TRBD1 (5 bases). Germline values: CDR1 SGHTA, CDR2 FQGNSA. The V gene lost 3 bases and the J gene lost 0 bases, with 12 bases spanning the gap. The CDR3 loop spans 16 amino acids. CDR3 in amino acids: CASSFRGYSSYNEQFF. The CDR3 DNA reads TGTGCCAGCAGCTTTAGGGGCTATAGCTCCTACAATGAGCAGTTCTTC.

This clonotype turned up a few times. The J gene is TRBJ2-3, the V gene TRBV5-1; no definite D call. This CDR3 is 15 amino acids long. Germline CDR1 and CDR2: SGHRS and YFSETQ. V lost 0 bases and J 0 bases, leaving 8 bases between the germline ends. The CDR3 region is CASSLEHSSTDTQYF. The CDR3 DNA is TGCGCCAGCAGCTTGGAGCACTCTAGCACAGATACGCAGTATTTT.

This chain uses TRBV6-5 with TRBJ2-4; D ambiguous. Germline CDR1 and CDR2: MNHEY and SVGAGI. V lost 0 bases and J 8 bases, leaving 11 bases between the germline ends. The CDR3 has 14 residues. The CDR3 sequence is CASSYSIGTDIQYF. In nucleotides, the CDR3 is TGTGCCAGCAGTTACTCGATTGGCACAGACATTCAGTACTTC.

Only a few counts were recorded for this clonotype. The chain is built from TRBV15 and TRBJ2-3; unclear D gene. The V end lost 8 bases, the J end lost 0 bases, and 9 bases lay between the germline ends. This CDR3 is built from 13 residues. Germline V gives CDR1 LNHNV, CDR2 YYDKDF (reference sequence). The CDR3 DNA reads TGTGCCACCCTGGATAGTAGCACAGATACGCAGTATTTT. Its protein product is CATLDSSTDTQYF.

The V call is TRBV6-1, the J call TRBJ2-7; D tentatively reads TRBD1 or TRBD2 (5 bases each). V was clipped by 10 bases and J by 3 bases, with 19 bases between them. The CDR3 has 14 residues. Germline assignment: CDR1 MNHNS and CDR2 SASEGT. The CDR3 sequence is CAIGNDGASYEQYF. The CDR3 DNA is TGTGCCATCGGGAATGACGGGGCGAGCTACGAGCAGTACTTC.

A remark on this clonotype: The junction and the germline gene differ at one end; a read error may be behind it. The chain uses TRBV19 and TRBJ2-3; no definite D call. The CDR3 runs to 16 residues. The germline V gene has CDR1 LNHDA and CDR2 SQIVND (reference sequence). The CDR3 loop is CASSSRVLISTDAQYF. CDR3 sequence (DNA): TGTGCCAGTAGCTCCCGGGTCCTGATAAGTACAGATGCGCAGTATTTT.

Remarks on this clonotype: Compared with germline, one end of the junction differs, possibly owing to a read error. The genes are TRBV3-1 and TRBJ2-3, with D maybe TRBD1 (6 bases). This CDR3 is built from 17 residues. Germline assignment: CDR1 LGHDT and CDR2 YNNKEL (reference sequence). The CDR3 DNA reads TGTGCCTGCAGCCAAGCTCTCTCTCAGGGGCTGGCAGATACGCAGTATTTT. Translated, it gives CACSQALSQGLADTQYF.

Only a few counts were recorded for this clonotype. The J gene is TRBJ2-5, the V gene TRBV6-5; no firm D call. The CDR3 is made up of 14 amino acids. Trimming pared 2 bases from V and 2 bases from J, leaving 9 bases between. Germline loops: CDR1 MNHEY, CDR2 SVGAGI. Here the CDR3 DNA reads TGTGCCAGCAGTTACGAGATGGGGCAAGAGACCCAGTACTTC. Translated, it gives CASSYEMGQETQYF.

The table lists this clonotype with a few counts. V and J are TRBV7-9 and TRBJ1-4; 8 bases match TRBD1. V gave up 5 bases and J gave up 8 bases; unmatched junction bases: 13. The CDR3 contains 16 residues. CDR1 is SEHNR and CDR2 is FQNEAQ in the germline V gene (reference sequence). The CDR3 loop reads CASSNPRQGLKEKLFF. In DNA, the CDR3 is TGTGCCAGCAGCAACCCTCGACAGGGGTTAAAAGAAAAACTGTTTTTT.

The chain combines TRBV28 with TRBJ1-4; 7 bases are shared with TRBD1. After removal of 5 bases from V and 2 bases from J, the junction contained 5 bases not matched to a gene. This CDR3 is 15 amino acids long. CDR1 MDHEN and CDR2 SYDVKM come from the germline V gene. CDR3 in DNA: TGTGCCAGCAGTCCCGACAGGGAGACTAATGAAAAACTGTTTTTT. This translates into CASSPDRETNEKLFF. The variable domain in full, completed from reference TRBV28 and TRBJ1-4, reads DVKVTQSSRYLVKRTGEKVFLECVQDMDHENMFWYRQDPGLGLRLIYFSYDVKMKEKGDIPEGYSVSREKKERFSLILESASTNQTSMYLCASSPDRETNEKLFFGSGTQLSVL.

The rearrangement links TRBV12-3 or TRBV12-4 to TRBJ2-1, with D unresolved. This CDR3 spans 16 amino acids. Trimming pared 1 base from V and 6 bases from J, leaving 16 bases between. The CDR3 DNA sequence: TGTGCCAGCAGTTTAGTTTTGGCCCAAATGGGCAATGAGCAGTTCTTC. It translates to CASSLVLAQMGNEQFF.

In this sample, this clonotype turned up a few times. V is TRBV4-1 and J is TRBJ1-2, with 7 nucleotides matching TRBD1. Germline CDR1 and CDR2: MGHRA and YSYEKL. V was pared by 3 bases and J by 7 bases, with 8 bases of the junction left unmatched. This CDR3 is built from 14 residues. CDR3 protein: CASSQGTEHGGYTF. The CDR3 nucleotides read TGCGCCAGCAGCCAGGGGACAGAGCATGGTGGCTACACCTTC.